This TCR beta chain was documented in a study of shared clonotypes between healthy human individuals. Recent vaccinations or acute infections were absent in the healthy HIV-negative adult donors. About this clone: Its antigen is unidentified.

General observations from the study: Blood was the only sampled material, and tissue repertoires likely differ. Owing to a small donor count, the genetic and exposure-history diversity represented was limited.

The authors distributed each subset's genomic DNA evenly over several immunoSEQ plates. Method: immunoSEQ multiplex PCR; TCRdb's copy keeps in-frame clones and lacks some. Found here are about 600,000 clones, around 81% of them singletons; the top ten hold around 12%. In germline, CDR1 is SGHRS, CDR2 YFSETQ. With 4 bases removed from V and 4 bases from J, the gap between germline ends came to 20 bases. The CDR3 sequence is 16 residues long. The clonotype comes from a woman in her thirties or forties in good health. Some clones in this sample may be carry-over from other donors' samples. Sequencing was done on a sample of PBMCs. This chain uses TRBV5-1 with TRBJ2-5, with D possibly being TRBD1 (5 bases). DNA of the CDR3: TGCGCCAGCAGCCTCCCCTATAGGGGCATGCTAGAGACCCAGTACTTC. Protein sequence: CASSLPYRGMLETQYF.